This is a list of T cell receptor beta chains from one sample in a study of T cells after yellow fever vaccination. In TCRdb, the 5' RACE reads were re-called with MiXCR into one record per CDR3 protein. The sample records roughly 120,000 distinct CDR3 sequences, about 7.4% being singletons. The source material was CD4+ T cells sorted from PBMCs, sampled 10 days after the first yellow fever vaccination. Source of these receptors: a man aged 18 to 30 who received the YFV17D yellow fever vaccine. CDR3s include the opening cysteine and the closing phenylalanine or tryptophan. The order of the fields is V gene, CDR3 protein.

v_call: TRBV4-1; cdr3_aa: CASSYLWNTEAFF
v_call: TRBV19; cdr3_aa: CASSIDGSAHYHF
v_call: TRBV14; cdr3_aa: CASSQDQVVAKNIQYF
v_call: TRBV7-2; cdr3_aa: CASSLALDRGEAYVEKLFF
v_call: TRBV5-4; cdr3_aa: CASSLPAGGPNNEQFF
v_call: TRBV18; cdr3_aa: CASSEQGYGNQPQHF
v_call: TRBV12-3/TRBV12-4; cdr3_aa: CASSKDLIRNTEAFF
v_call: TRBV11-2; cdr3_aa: CASSLTSYTGELFF
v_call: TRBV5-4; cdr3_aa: CASSFSGNTIYF
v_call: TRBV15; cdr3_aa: CATSRDHGRPLHF
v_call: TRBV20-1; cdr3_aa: CSAMGWGLDEQYF
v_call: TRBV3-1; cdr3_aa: CASQPGRRTEAFF
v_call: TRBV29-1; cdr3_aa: CSVEGSDRGQANEQFF
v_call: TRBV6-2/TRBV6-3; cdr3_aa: CASSYRPWTSLGETQYF
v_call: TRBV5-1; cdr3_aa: CASSSGTARGEGYTF
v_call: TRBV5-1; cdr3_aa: CASSWTPNTGELFF
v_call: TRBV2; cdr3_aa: CASSGDRDTMSYTF
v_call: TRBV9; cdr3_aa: CASSRTGGLADTQYF
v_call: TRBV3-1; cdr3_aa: CASSQDRWELGTGELFF
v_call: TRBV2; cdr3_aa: CASRLEETQYF
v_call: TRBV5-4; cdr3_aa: CASSLMGQNQPQHF
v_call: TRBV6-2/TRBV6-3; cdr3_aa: CASSYLESDVAQYF
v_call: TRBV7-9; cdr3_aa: CASIQSTNEKLFF
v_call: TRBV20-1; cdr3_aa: CSANNRGQPQHF
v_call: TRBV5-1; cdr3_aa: CASSLNLGAGPYTGELFF
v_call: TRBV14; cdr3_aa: CASSQGLGQPQHF